The 15 T cell receptor beta chains below come from one sample, sequenced in a study of T cell changes during pregnancy in multiple sclerosis. Generated by immunoSEQ multiplex PCR, the TCRdb table keeps only in-frame clones and is missing some. Of some 40,000 clones listed, about 95% are singletons. The sample was peripheral blood, taken in the third trimester of pregnancy. The receptors were gathered from a female donor with multiple sclerosis, enrolled in a pregnancy study.

This chain uses TRBV10-3 with TRBJ2-1; tentatively, D is TRBD2 (6 bases). Germline CDR1 ENHRY, CDR2 SYGVKD. The CDR3 is 16 residues long. Trimming took off 0 bases at V and 2 bases at J, with 11 bases between the two ends. The CDR3 loop reads CAISESGGSTYNEQFF. CDR3 nucleotide sequence: TGTGCCATCAGTGAGTCTGGGGGGTCTACCTACAATGAGCAGTTCTTC.

This chain links TRBV4-1 with TRBJ2-7; D is undetermined. Germline CDR1 reads MGHRA; CDR2 reads YSYEKL. The CDR3 is 13 residues long. V shed 1 base and J shed 1 base, with 5 bases lying between them. The CDR3 loop reads CASSQGPSYEQYF. The CDR3 DNA is TGCGCCAGCAGCCAAGGGCCGTCCTACGAGCAGTACTTC.

J is TRBJ2-7 and V is TRBV19; tentatively, D is TRBD2 (6 bases). Germline CDR1 and CDR2: LNHDA and SQIVND (reference sequence). V dropped 5 bases and J dropped 6 bases, with 17 bases sitting between them. The CDR3 consists of 14 residues. The CDR3 here is CASSGGTLLAEQYF. CDR3 nucleotides: TGTGCCAGTAGTGGCGGGACCCTCCTGGCCGAGCAGTACTTC.

The chain joins TRBV7-2 to TRBJ2-1; no definite D call. This CDR3 has 12 amino acids. Per germline, CDR1 SGHTA and CDR2 FQGNSA. V was clipped by 7 bases and J by 5 bases, with 9 bases between them. The CDR3 DNA reads as TGTGCCAGCAAAGTCCCTAACAATGAGCAGTTCTTC. Its translation: CASKVPNNEQFF. The full variable domain, in which reference TRBV7-2 and TRBJ2-1 provide the parts outside the CDR3, is GAGVSQSPSNKVTEKGKDVELRCDPISGHTALYWYRQSLGQGLEFLIYFQGNSAPDKSGLPSDRFSAERTGGSVSTLTIQRTQQEDSAVYLCASKVPNNEQFFGPGTRLTVL.

The genes are TRBV27 and TRBJ2-3, with 9 positions matching TRBD2. CDR3 size: 17 residues. Per the germline V gene, CDR1 is MNHEY and CDR2 is SMNVEV (reference sequence). After removal of 6 bases from V and 3 bases from J, the junction contained 13 bases not matched to a gene. Here the CDR3 DNA reads TGTGCCAGCAGCTCAAAACTTAGCGGGAGAGGTACAGATACGCAGTATTTT. This codes for CASSSKLSGRGTDTQYF.

The chain uses TRBV13 and TRBJ1-6; 9 nucleotides match TRBD1. The germline V gene has CDR1 PRHDT and CDR2 FYEKMQ (reference sequence). CDR3 size: 15 residues. V dropped 5 bases and J dropped 10; count of bases not matched to a gene: 9. The CDR3 nucleotides are TGTGCCAGCAGCAAACACCGGGACAGGGAATCACCCCTCCACTTT. Residues: CASSKHRDRESPLHF.

This chain joins TRBV5-4 and TRBJ2-1; 9 nucleotides match TRBD2. J gave up 6 bases and V 5 bases, and 3 bases lay outside the gene matches. Germline V gene lookup returns CDR1 SGHNT and CDR2 YYREEE (reference sequence). The CDR3 extends over 13 amino acids. The CDR3 nucleotides read TGTGCCAGCAGACAAGCGGGAGGCAATGAGCAGTTCTTC. Translation: CASRQAGGNEQFF.

The rearrangement joins TRBV6-1 to TRBJ1-2; possibly TRBD1 for D (6 bases). The CDR3 has 15 amino acids. V was clipped by 3 bases and J by 6 bases, with 17 bases between them. Germline V gene lookup returns CDR1 MNHNS and CDR2 SASEGT. The CDR3 DNA reads TGTGCCAGCAGTGAGGGACACCCGGATACCCATGGCTACACCTTC. As protein: CASSEGHPDTHGYTF.

This chain connects TRBV5-1 to TRBJ2-1; D perhaps matches TRBD2 (6 bases). V was pared by 0 bases and J by 13 bases, with 11 bases between. CDR1 and CDR2 from the germline V gene are SGHRS and YFSETQ. This CDR3 contains 12 residues. The CDR3 DNA sequence: TGCGCCAGCAGCTTGGAAGGACTATTACAGTTCTTC. Translating gives CASSLEGLLQFF.

This clone came up once. The chain couples TRBV5-1 to TRBJ2-5; weak D call: TRBD1 (6 bases). Deletions cut 4 bases from V and 1 base from J, with 14 bases between. The CDR3 extends over 15 amino acids. Germline CDR1 and CDR2: SGHRS and YFSETQ. The chain's CDR3 is CASSGDRTFQETQYF. The CDR3, as DNA: TGCGCCAGCAGCGGCGACAGGACTTTCCAAGAGACCCAGTACTTC.

V and J are TRBV5-6 and TRBJ2-1; 10 nucleotides match TRBD2. Germline-derived CDR1 and CDR2 are SGHDT and YYEEEE. The CDR3 length is 14 residues. Trimming removed 8 bases from V and 7 bases from J; junction bases left unmatched: 9. CDR3 sequence (DNA): TGTGCCAGTTGGGGTAGCGGGAGGTTGAATGAGCAGTTCTTC. Protein: CASWGSGRLNEQFF.

The CDR3 bases are TGTGCCAGCAGTTACTCGCGTGCGGATATGAACACTGAAGCTTTCTTT. Translating it yields CASSYSRADMNTEAFF. The J gene is TRBJ1-1, the V gene TRBV6-5; D is undetermined. CDR1 MNHEY and CDR2 SVGAGI come from the germline V gene. This CDR3 has 16 residues. V lost 0 bases, J lost 0 bases, and 11 bases lay in between.

The V and J genes are TRBV11-2 and TRBJ1-2; D remains unclear. Per the germline V gene, CDR1 is SGHAT and CDR2 is FQNNGV. Trimming removed 5 bases at V and 4 bases at J, with 17 bases between. This CDR3 comprises 15 residues. The CDR3 region has the DNA TGTGCCAGCAGCCCCCGTCAGAGGAAGGTCTATGGCTACACCTTC. Translating gives CASSPRQRKVYGYTF. The complete variable domain, with remaining parts taken from reference TRBV11-2 and TRBJ1-2, reads EAGVAQSPRYKIIEKRQSVAFWCNPISGHATLYWYQQILGQGPKLLIQFQNNGVVDDSQLPKDRFSAERLKGVDSTLKIQPAKLEDSAVYLCASSPRQRKVYGYTFGSGTRLTVV.

This chain links TRBV19 with TRBJ2-7; perhaps TRBD1 as D (6 bases). The CDR3 is 16 residues long. The ends were cut back, 4 bases at V and 6 bases at J, with 22 bases in the middle. The germline gives CDR1 LNHDA, CDR2 SQIVND (reference sequence). The CDR3 loop reads CASSTFSRDTKREQYF. The CDR3 bases are TGTGCCAGTAGTACCTTCTCCCGGGACACGAAACGCGAGCAGTACTTC.

This clone is labeled medium-sized (0.01 to 0.1%). The chain joins TRBV7-9 to TRBJ2-1, with D maybe TRBD2 (6 bases). The V and J ends lost 1 base and 7 bases respectively, with 17 bases between them. The CDR3 is 16 amino acids. Germline loops: CDR1 SEHNR, CDR2 FQNEAQ (reference sequence). CDR3 sequence (DNA): TGTGCCAGCAGCTTAGGGGAGGCAGGGCAGCGAAATGAGCAGTTCTTC. The encoded protein is CASSLGEAGQRNEQFF. The full variable domain, rest sourced from reference TRBV7-9 and TRBJ2-1, is DTGVSQNPRHKITKRGQNVTFRCDPISEHNRLYWYRQTLGQGPEFLTYFQNEAQLEKSRLLSDRFSAERPKGSFSTLEIQRTEQGDSAMYLCASSLGEAGQRNEQFFGPGTRLTVL.